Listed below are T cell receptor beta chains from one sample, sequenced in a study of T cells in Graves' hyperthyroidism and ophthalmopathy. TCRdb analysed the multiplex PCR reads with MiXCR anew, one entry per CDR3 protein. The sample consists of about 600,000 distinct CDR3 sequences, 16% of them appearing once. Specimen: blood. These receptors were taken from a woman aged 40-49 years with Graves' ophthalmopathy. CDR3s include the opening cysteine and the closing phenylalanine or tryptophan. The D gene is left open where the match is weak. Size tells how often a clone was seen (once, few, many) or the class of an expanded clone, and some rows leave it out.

CDR3aa: CSASERLVGEQFF; CDR3nt: TGCAGTGCTAGCGAAAGGCTAGTGGGTGAGCAGTTCTTC; j_gene: TRBJ2-1; d_gene: .; abundance: few; v_gene: TRBV20-1
CDR3aa: CASRKRDRLFHIYEQYF; CDR3nt: TGTGCCAGCCGGAAGAGGGACCGGTTATTTCATATTTACGAGCAGTACTTC; j_gene: TRBJ2-7; d_gene: .; abundance: .; v_gene: TRBV28
CDR3aa: CASSSMGPSYNEQFF; CDR3nt: TGCGCCAGCAGCTCTATGGGACCCTCCTACAATGAGCAGTTCTTC; j_gene: TRBJ2-1; d_gene: .; abundance: .; v_gene: TRBV5-1
CDR3aa: CASSFSGGDTQYF; CDR3nt: TGTGCCAGCAGCTTTTCTGGGGGGGATACGCAGTATTTT; j_gene: TRBJ2-3; d_gene: .; abundance: few; v_gene: TRBV30
CDR3aa: CASSGRDSSNQPQHF; CDR3nt: TGTGCCAGTAGTGGCCGGGACAGTAGCAATCAGCCCCAGCATTTT; j_gene: TRBJ1-5; d_gene: TRBD1; abundance: .; v_gene: TRBV19
CDR3aa: CASSQGTSGGDTQYF; CDR3nt: TGCGCCAGCAGCCAAGGGACTAGCGGTGGGGATACGCAGTATTTT; j_gene: TRBJ2-3; d_gene: TRBD2; abundance: few; v_gene: TRBV4-1
CDR3aa: CASSFARTGLDEQFF; CDR3nt: TGTGCCAGCAGCTTTGCCCGGACAGGATTGGATGAGCAGTTCTTC; j_gene: TRBJ2-1; d_gene: TRBD1; abundance: .; v_gene: TRBV11-2
CDR3aa: CSPDGPSTDTQYF; CDR3nt: TGCAGTCCAGACGGGCCTAGCACAGATACGCAGTATTTT; j_gene: TRBJ2-3; d_gene: .; abundance: few; v_gene: TRBV20-1
CDR3aa: CASSTRTSGYNEQFF; CDR3nt: TGTGCCAGCAGCACGAGGACTAGCGGATACAATGAGCAGTTCTTC; j_gene: TRBJ2-1; d_gene: TRBD2; abundance: many; v_gene: TRBV7-8
CDR3aa: CASSSAGGTHEQYF; CDR3nt: TGTGCCAGCTCATCTGCGGGAGGTACACACGAGCAGTACTTC; j_gene: TRBJ2-7; d_gene: TRBD2; abundance: many; v_gene: TRBV18
CDR3aa: CASSYYQGYEQYF; CDR3nt: TGTGCCAGCAGTTACTACCAGGGCTACGAGCAGTACTTC; j_gene: TRBJ2-7; d_gene: .; abundance: many; v_gene: TRBV6-5
CDR3aa: CASSSTVLDEQFF; CDR3nt: TGTGCCAGCAGCTCAACGGTCCTGGATGAGCAGTTCTTC; j_gene: TRBJ2-1; d_gene: .; abundance: many; v_gene: TRBV11-3
CDR3aa: CASSLGTQSDYGYTF; CDR3nt: TGTGCCAGCAGTTTAGGAACTCAGTCAGACTATGGCTACACCTTC; j_gene: TRBJ1-2; d_gene: .; abundance: .; v_gene: TRBV28
CDR3aa: CASSLSRADSPLHF; CDR3nt: TGTGCCAGCAGTTTATCCAGGGCTGATTCACCCCTCCACTTT; j_gene: TRBJ1-6; d_gene: .; abundance: many; v_gene: TRBV27
CDR3aa: CASSLNRRADTQYF; CDR3nt: TGTGCCAGCAGCTTAAACAGACGAGCAGATACGCAGTATTTT; j_gene: TRBJ2-3; d_gene: .; abundance: .; v_gene: TRBV7-6
CDR3aa: CASSPDREWNSPLHF; CDR3nt: TGTGCCAGCAGTCCGGACAGGGAGTGGAATTCACCCCTCCACTTT; j_gene: TRBJ1-6; d_gene: TRBD1; abundance: many; v_gene: TRBV28
CDR3aa: CASSLSTDSYEQYF; CDR3nt: TGTGCCAGCAGTTTAAGTACGGACTCCTACGAGCAGTACTTC; j_gene: TRBJ2-7; d_gene: .; abundance: .; v_gene: TRBV12-3/TRBV12-4
CDR3aa: CASSLPGSTDTQYF; CDR3nt: TGCGCCAGCAGCTTGCCCGGGTCCACAGATACGCAGTATTTT; j_gene: TRBJ2-3; d_gene: .; abundance: many; v_gene: TRBV28
CDR3aa: CSAIIGTSSYNSPLHF; CDR3nt: TGCAGTGCTATTATAGGGACGAGCTCCTATAATTCACCCCTCCACTTT; j_gene: TRBJ1-6; d_gene: .; abundance: few; v_gene: TRBV20-1
CDR3aa: CASSERLAGPLNEQFF; CDR3nt: TGTGCCAGCAGTGAACGACTAGCGGGCCCTCTCAATGAGCAGTTCTTC; j_gene: TRBJ2-1; d_gene: TRBD2; abundance: few; v_gene: TRBV6-1
CDR3aa: CASSLATGLSGGEQYF; CDR3nt: TGTGCCAGCAGTTTAGCCACGGGACTCTCAGGGGGAGAGCAGTACTTC; j_gene: TRBJ2-7; d_gene: .; abundance: .; v_gene: TRBV28
CDR3aa: CASSSNRGHSLDTEAFF; CDR3nt: TGTGCCAGCAGCTCAAACAGGGGACACTCATTGGACACTGAAGCTTTCTTT; j_gene: TRBJ1-1; d_gene: TRBD1; abundance: many; v_gene: TRBV7-9
CDR3aa: CAWSVNFSPLHF; CDR3nt: TGTGCCTGGAGTGTAAATTTTTCACCCCTCCACTTT; j_gene: TRBJ1-6; d_gene: .; abundance: few; v_gene: TRBV30
CDR3aa: CATSDPSGSSYNEQFF; CDR3nt: TGTGCCACCAGTGACCCTAGCGGCAGCTCCTACAATGAGCAGTTCTTC; j_gene: TRBJ2-1; d_gene: TRBD2; abundance: many; v_gene: TRBV24-1
CDR3aa: CASSRSGQGMEQYF; CDR3nt: TGTGCCAGCAGTAGGTCGGGACAGGGAATGGAGCAGTACTTC; j_gene: TRBJ2-7; d_gene: TRBD1; abundance: .; v_gene: TRBV6-1
CDR3aa: CASRTGGEGNTIYF; CDR3nt: TGCGCCAGCAGGACAGGGGGCGAAGGAAACACCATATATTTT; j_gene: TRBJ1-3; d_gene: TRBD1; abundance: .; v_gene: TRBV5-1
CDR3aa: CASGSGTGFRTDTQYF; CDR3nt: TGTGCCAGCGGATCCGGGACAGGGTTTCGCACAGATACGCAGTATTTT; j_gene: TRBJ2-3; d_gene: TRBD1; abundance: few; v_gene: TRBV5-6
CDR3aa: CASSPFAGAMNEQFF; CDR3nt: TGTGCCAGCAGTCCCTTTGCAGGGGCGATGAATGAGCAGTTCTTC; j_gene: TRBJ2-1; d_gene: .; abundance: many; v_gene: TRBV2
CDR3aa: CSARDRLALYEQYF; CDR3nt: TGCAGTGCTAGAGATCGACTAGCTCTCTACGAGCAGTACTTC; j_gene: TRBJ2-7; d_gene: TRBD2; abundance: few; v_gene: TRBV20-1
CDR3aa: CSARENYEQYF; CDR3nt: TGCAGTGCTAGAGAGAACTACGAGCAGTACTTC; j_gene: TRBJ2-7; d_gene: .; abundance: many; v_gene: TRBV20-1
CDR3aa: CASSQTPGAWNEQFF; CDR3nt: TGTGCCAGCAGCCAAACCCCGGGAGCATGGAATGAGCAGTTCTTC; j_gene: TRBJ2-1; d_gene: .; abundance: many; v_gene: TRBV3-1
CDR3aa: CASSYWSSTDTQYF; CDR3nt: TGTGCCAGCAGTTACTGGAGTAGCACAGATACGCAGTATTTT; j_gene: TRBJ2-3; d_gene: .; abundance: few; v_gene: TRBV27
CDR3aa: CASCQQLNTGELFF; CDR3nt: TGCGCCAGCTGTCAGCAACTAAACACCGGGGAGCTGTTTTTT; j_gene: TRBJ2-2; d_gene: .; abundance: .; v_gene: TRBV5-1
CDR3aa: CASSWGQGWTGELFF; CDR3nt: TGCGCCAGCAGCTGGGGACAGGGCTGGACCGGGGAGCTGTTTTTT; j_gene: TRBJ2-2; d_gene: TRBD1; abundance: .; v_gene: TRBV5-1
CDR3aa: CAWSVAVKDQPQHF; CDR3nt: TGTGCCTGGAGTGTAGCGGTCAAAGATCAGCCCCAGCATTTT; j_gene: TRBJ1-5; d_gene: .; abundance: many; v_gene: TRBV30
CDR3aa: CASSLSRNEKLFF; CDR3nt: TGCGCCAGCAGCTTGTCCCGAAATGAAAAACTGTTTTTT; j_gene: TRBJ1-4; d_gene: .; abundance: .; v_gene: TRBV5-1
CDR3aa: CASSLEVQSTYEQYF; CDR3nt: TGTGCCAGCAGTTTGGAAGTTCAATCGACCTACGAGCAGTACTTC; j_gene: TRBJ2-7; d_gene: .; abundance: .; v_gene: TRBV12-3/TRBV12-4
CDR3aa: CSARLGGGGGRQPQHF; CDR3nt: TGCAGTGCTCGACTCGGGGGCGGGGGTGGTCGTCAGCCCCAGCATTTT; j_gene: TRBJ1-5; d_gene: .; abundance: .; v_gene: TRBV20-1
CDR3aa: CSVEVFKGNTEAFF; CDR3nt: TGCAGCGTTGAAGTCTTTAAGGGAAACACTGAAGCTTTCTTT; j_gene: TRBJ1-1; d_gene: .; abundance: .; v_gene: TRBV29-1
CDR3aa: CSAKLRDSNYGYTF; CDR3nt: TGCAGTGCTAAACTTCGCGACTCTAACTATGGCTACACCTTC; j_gene: TRBJ1-2; d_gene: .; abundance: many; v_gene: TRBV20-1
CDR3aa: CASTPRQGGNTEAFF; CDR3nt: TGTGCCAGTACCCCTCGACAGGGCGGGAACACTGAAGCTTTCTTT; j_gene: TRBJ1-1; d_gene: TRBD1; abundance: .; v_gene: TRBV19
CDR3aa: CSARDRGAAYNEQFF; CDR3nt: TGCAGTGCTAGAGATAGGGGGGCCGCCTACAATGAGCAGTTCTTC; j_gene: TRBJ2-1; d_gene: .; abundance: many; v_gene: TRBV20-1
CDR3aa: CAWSHTGTEGYEQYF; CDR3nt: TGTGCCTGGAGTCACACCGGGACAGAAGGCTACGAGCAGTACTTC; j_gene: TRBJ2-7; d_gene: TRBD1; abundance: .; v_gene: TRBV30
CDR3aa: CASGSLAYEQYF; CDR3nt: TGTGCCAGCGGAAGTCTAGCCTACGAGCAGTACTTC; j_gene: TRBJ2-7; d_gene: .; abundance: many; v_gene: TRBV7-9
CDR3aa: CASSLFADTQYF; CDR3nt: TGTGCCAGCTCATTATTCGCAGATACGCAGTATTTT; j_gene: TRBJ2-3; d_gene: .; abundance: many; v_gene: TRBV7-2
CDR3aa: CASSLRAGNYGYTF; CDR3nt: TGTGCCAGCAGTTTAAGGGCAGGGAACTATGGCTACACCTTC; j_gene: TRBJ1-2; d_gene: .; abundance: many; v_gene: TRBV27
CDR3aa: CASSPDQATEAFF; CDR3nt: TGTGCCAGCTCACCAGACCAGGCAACTGAAGCTTTCTTT; j_gene: TRBJ1-1; d_gene: .; abundance: many; v_gene: TRBV18
CDR3aa: CASSPDRVNEQYF; CDR3nt: TGTGCCAGCAGCCCCGACAGGGTCAACGAGCAGTACTTC; j_gene: TRBJ2-7; d_gene: TRBD1; abundance: many; v_gene: TRBV28
CDR3aa: CAWSTSGRPPDTQYF; CDR3nt: TGTGCCTGGAGTACTAGCGGGAGGCCCCCAGATACGCAGTATTTT; j_gene: TRBJ2-3; d_gene: TRBD2; abundance: many; v_gene: TRBV30
CDR3aa: CAISSLAKGAYEQYF; CDR3nt: TGTGCCATCAGCTCTCTAGCAAAGGGGGCCTACGAGCAGTACTTC; j_gene: TRBJ2-7; d_gene: .; abundance: .; v_gene: TRBV10-3
CDR3aa: CASNPRGLNYNEQFF; CDR3nt: TGTGCCAGCAACCCCCGGGGGCTGAACTACAATGAGCAGTTCTTC; j_gene: TRBJ2-1; d_gene: .; abundance: few; v_gene: TRBV11-2
CDR3aa: CSAEPGQRNTEAFF; CDR3nt: TGCAGTGCTGAACCAGGACAGCGGAACACTGAAGCTTTCTTT; j_gene: TRBJ1-1; d_gene: .; abundance: many; v_gene: TRBV20-1
CDR3aa: CASSQGALGEKLFF; CDR3nt: TGTGCCAGCAGCCAAGGGGCATTGGGTGAAAAACTGTTTTTT; j_gene: TRBJ1-4; d_gene: .; abundance: many; v_gene: TRBV3-1